Described below is a single TCR beta chain sequence and its context. Its antigen remains unknown. Presence of unique molecular identifiers characterized the TCR beta cDNA libraries. Each CDR3 protein gets one entry after TCRdb re-called the PCR reads with MiXCR. The sample has fewer than 850,000 distinct CDR3 sequences, approximately 44% seen once; the top ten hold 4.9%. The data originate from a study of post-analysis software for immune sequencing data. This CDR3 spans 16 amino acids. Germline V lookup: CDR1 DFQATT, CDR2 SNEGSKA (reference sequence). The trim removed 1 base at V and 0 bases at J, leaving 9 bases unmatched. Study-wide results and limits: Controls showed lower frequencies than patients for several TRBV segments, and TRBV5-6, TRBV5-1 and TRBV20-1 were among these.

The chain carries TRBV20-1 and TRBJ2-7; 7 nucleotides align to TRBD1. The sequenced material came from blood. This sequence originates from a girl between 10 and 17 years old with multiple sclerosis. The CDR3, as DNA: TGCAGTGCTAGAGCCGGGACAGCGAAAAGCTCCTACGAGCAGTACTTC. This codes for CSARAGTAKSSYEQYF.